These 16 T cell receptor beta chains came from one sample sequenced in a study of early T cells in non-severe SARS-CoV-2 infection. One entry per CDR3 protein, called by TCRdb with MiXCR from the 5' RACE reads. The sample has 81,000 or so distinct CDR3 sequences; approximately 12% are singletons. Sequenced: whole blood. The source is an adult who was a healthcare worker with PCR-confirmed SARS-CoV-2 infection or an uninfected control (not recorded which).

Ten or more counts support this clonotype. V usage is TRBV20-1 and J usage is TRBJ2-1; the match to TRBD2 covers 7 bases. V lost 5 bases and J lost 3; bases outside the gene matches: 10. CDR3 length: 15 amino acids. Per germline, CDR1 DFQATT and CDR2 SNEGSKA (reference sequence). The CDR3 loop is CSAQSGEGHYNEQFF. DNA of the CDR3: TGCAGTGCTCAGTCGGGGGAGGGCCACTACAATGAGCAGTTCTTC.

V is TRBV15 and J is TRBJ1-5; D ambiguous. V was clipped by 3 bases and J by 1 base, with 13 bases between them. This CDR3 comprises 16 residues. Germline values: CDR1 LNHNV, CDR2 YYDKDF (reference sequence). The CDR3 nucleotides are TGTGCCACCAGCAGGTCGCGGACCCGGAGCAATCAGCCCCAGCATTTT. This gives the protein CATSRSRTRSNQPQHF.

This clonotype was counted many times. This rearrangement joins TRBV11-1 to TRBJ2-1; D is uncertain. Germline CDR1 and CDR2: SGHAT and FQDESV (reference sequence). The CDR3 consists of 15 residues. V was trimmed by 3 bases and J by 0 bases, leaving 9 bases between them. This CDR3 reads CASSFNGFSYNEQFF. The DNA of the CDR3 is TGTGCCAGCAGCTTCAACGGGTTCTCCTACAATGAGCAGTTCTTC.

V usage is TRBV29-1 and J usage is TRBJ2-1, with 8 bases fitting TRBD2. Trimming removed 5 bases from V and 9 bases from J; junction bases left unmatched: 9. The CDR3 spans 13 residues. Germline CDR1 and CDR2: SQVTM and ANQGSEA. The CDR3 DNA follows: TGCAGCGTTACGGGGGGGGAGTTCGGTGAGCAGTTCTTC. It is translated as CSVTGGEFGEQFF.

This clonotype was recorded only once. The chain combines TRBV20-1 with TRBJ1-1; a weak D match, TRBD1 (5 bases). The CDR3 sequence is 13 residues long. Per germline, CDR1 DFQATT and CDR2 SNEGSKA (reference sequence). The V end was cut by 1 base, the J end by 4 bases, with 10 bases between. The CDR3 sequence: CSARAGGGTEAFF. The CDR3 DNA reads TGCAGTGCTAGAGCCGGGGGGGGCACTGAAGCTTTCTTT.

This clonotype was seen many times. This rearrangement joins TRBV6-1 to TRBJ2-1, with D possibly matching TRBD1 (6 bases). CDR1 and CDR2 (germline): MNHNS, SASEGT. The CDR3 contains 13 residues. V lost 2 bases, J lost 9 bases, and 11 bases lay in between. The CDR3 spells CASSESRGSEQFF. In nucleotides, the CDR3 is TGTGCCAGCAGTGAATCGAGGGGGAGTGAGCAGTTCTTC.

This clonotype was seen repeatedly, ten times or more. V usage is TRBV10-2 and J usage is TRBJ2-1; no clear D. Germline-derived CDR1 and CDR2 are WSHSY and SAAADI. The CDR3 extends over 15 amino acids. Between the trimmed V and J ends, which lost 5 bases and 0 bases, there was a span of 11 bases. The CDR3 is CASSQAESSYNEQFF. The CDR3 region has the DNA TGCGCCAGCAGTCAGGCGGAGAGCTCCTACAATGAGCAGTTCTTC.

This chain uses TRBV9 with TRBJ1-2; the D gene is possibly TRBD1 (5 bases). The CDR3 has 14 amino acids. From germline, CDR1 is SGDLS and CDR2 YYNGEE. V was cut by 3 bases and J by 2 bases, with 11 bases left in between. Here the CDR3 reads CASSAGTPNYGYTF. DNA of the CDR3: TGTGCCAGCAGCGCCGGGACGCCAAACTATGGCTACACCTTC.

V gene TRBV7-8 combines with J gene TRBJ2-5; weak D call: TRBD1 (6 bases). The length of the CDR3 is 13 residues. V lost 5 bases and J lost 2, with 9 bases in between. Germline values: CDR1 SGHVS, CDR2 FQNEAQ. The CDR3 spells CASSPGQQETQYF. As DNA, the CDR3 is TGTGCCAGCAGCCCCGGACAGCAAGAGACCCAGTACTTC.

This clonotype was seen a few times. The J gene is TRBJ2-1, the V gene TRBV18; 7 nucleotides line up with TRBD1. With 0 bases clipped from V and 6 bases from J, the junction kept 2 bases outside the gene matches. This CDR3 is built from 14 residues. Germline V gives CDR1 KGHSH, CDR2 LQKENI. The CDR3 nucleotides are TGTGCCAGCTCACCACCAAAGGGGGCCAATGAGCAGTTCTTC. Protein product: CASSPPKGANEQFF.

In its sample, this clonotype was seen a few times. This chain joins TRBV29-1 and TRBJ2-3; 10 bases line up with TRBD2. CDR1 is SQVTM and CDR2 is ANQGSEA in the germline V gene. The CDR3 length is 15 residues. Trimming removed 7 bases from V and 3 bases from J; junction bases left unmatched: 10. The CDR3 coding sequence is TGCAGCGGTGGGGTTGGAGCGGGAGGGACAGATACGCAGTATTTT. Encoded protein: CSGGVGAGGTDTQYF.

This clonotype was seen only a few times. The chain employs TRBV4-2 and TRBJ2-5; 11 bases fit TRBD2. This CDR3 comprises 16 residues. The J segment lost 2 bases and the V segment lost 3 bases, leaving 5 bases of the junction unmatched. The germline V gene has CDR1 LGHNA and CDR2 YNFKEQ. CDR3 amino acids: CASSQGTSGFQETQYF. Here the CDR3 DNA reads TGTGCCAGCAGCCAGGGGACTAGCGGCTTTCAAGAGACCCAGTACTTC.

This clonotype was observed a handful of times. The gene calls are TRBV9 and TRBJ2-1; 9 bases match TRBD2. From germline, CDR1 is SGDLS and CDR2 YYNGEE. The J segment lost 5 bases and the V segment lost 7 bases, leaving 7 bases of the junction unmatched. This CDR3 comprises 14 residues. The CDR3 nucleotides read TGTGCCAGCGGCACTAGCGGGCCAAACAATGAGCAGTTCTTC. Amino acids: CASGTSGPNNEQFF.

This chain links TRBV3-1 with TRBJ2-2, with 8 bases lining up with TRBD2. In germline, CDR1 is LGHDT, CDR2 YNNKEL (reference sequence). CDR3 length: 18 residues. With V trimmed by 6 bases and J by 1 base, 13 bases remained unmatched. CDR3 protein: CASRQTTSADLNTGELFF. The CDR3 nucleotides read TGTGCCAGCAGGCAAACGACTAGCGCCGATTTGAACACCGGGGAGCTGTTTTTT.

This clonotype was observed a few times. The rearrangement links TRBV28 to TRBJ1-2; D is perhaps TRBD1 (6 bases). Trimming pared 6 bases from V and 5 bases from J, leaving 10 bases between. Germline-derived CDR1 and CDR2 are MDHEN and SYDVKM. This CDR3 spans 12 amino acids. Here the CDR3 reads CASSSQGYGYTF. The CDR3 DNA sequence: TGTGCCAGCAGCTCCCAGGGGTATGGCTACACCTTC.

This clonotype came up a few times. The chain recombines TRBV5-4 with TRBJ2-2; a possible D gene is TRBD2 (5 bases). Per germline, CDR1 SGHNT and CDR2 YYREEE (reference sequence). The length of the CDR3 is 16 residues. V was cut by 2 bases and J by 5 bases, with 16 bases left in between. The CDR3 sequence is CASSFGLSPRTGELFF. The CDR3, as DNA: TGTGCCAGCAGCTTTGGACTTTCCCCAAGGACCGGGGAGCTGTTTTTT.